Reported below is one TCR beta chain. The antigen remains unidentified. This sample was taken from a study of T cell responses to AZD1222 COVID-19 vaccine. Study-wide findings and caveats: A reported finding is that nearly half of spike-specific TCRs target unmutated variant regions.

Sequenced by immunoSEQ multiplex PCR; TCRdb stores in-frame clones only, minus some. The sample holds 95,000 to 110,000 clones; roughly 90% are singletons and the top ten take about 6.6%. This TCR came from an adult in good health. This specimen was peripheral blood, taken on day 0 of AZD1222 vaccination.

The DNA of the CDR3 is TGTGCCAGCAGCTTGAGGGATTCGAACACTGAAGCTTTCTTT. Translation: CASSLRDSNTEAFF. This sequence joins TRBV7-6 and TRBJ1-1; D not resolved. In germline, CDR1 is SGHVS, CDR2 FNYEAQ. Deletions cut 3 bases from V and 1 base from J, with 9 bases between. This CDR3 contains 14 residues.